This paragraph reports one TCR beta chain. Survey level was the resolution at which the v3.0 immunoSEQ assay ran. Here immunoSEQ multiplex PCR was the method, and the copy in TCRdb shows in-frame clones only, minus some. The sample holds approximately 15,000 clones, around 89% seen once. This sample is part of a study of long-term antiretroviral therapy in people with HIV. The CDR3 totals 11 residues. The germline CDR1 and CDR2 sequences are SQVTM and ANQGSEA. V was pared by 2 bases and J by 7 bases, with 8 bases between. The sequence was collected from a man aged 50 to 60 with HIV. The chain joins TRBV29-1 to TRBJ1-1, with D perhaps TRBD1 (6 bases). The sequencing used unsorted PBMCs, collected 6.9 years after starting antiretroviral therapy. CDR3 nucleotides: TGCAGCGTTGAACCGGGACATGAAGCTTTCTTT. The encoded protein is CSVEPGHEAFF.